This T cell receptor beta chain was retrieved from a study of T cell responses to AZD1222 COVID-19 vaccine. Overall study results and limits: It should be noted that donors were predominantly white British and more often female, and clonal diversity was possibly underestimated.

Worth noting for this clone: Its cognate antigen is unknown.

Clones were read by immunoSEQ multiplex PCR, and TCRdb kept only the in-frame ones, dropping some. The table has over 150,000 clones, about 86% seen once. Per germline, CDR1 SGDLS and CDR2 YYNGEE. With V trimmed by 4 bases and J by 5 bases, 7 bases remained unmatched. The CDR3 sequence is 15 residues long. The analysis combined second doses at about 4 or about 12 weeks. Sequencing used peripheral blood, obtained 28 days after the second AZD1222 dose. J is TRBJ1-5 and V is TRBV9, with 9 bases identical to TRBD1. This sequence was found in an adult who received the AZD1222 COVID-19 vaccine. CDR3 sequence: CASSREDRGYQPQHF. The CDR3 coding sequence is TGTGCCAGCAGCCGAGAGGACAGGGGATATCAGCCCCAGCATTTT.